One TCR beta chain is described in this entry. What it recognizes is unknown. With 5 bases clipped from V and 3 bases from J, the junction kept 8 bases outside the gene matches. The CDR3 loop spans 14 amino acids. The germline V gene has CDR1 SGHDT and CDR2 YYEEEE. This sample is part of a study of OX40 agonist ivuxolimab in advanced cancers. Background on the study: Patients were treated with intravenous ivuxolimab, dosed at 0.01 to 10 mg/kg and infused every 2 weeks. Study-level results: Specificity for antigen went undetermined in the expanded peripheral T cells. Mean expanded clone counts were higher in CD8+ than CD4+ T cells.

Generated by immunoSEQ multiplex PCR, the TCRdb table keeps only in-frame clones and is missing some. The table records tens of thousands of clones, almost 95% of them present only once. Enrollment shut out patients with autoimmune disease history or systemic immunosuppression. The source was CD4+ or CD8+ T cells sorted from blood, collected in a trial of the OX40 agonist ivuxolimab. The clonotype comes from an adult with an advanced solid tumor such as melanoma, head and neck, liver or kidney cancer. This chain connects TRBV5-6 to TRBJ2-7; 7 bases line up with TRBD1. Here the CDR3 DNA reads TGTGCCAGCAGACCCCGGGACAGACGCTACGAGCAGTACTTC. It specifies CASRPRDRRYEQYF.